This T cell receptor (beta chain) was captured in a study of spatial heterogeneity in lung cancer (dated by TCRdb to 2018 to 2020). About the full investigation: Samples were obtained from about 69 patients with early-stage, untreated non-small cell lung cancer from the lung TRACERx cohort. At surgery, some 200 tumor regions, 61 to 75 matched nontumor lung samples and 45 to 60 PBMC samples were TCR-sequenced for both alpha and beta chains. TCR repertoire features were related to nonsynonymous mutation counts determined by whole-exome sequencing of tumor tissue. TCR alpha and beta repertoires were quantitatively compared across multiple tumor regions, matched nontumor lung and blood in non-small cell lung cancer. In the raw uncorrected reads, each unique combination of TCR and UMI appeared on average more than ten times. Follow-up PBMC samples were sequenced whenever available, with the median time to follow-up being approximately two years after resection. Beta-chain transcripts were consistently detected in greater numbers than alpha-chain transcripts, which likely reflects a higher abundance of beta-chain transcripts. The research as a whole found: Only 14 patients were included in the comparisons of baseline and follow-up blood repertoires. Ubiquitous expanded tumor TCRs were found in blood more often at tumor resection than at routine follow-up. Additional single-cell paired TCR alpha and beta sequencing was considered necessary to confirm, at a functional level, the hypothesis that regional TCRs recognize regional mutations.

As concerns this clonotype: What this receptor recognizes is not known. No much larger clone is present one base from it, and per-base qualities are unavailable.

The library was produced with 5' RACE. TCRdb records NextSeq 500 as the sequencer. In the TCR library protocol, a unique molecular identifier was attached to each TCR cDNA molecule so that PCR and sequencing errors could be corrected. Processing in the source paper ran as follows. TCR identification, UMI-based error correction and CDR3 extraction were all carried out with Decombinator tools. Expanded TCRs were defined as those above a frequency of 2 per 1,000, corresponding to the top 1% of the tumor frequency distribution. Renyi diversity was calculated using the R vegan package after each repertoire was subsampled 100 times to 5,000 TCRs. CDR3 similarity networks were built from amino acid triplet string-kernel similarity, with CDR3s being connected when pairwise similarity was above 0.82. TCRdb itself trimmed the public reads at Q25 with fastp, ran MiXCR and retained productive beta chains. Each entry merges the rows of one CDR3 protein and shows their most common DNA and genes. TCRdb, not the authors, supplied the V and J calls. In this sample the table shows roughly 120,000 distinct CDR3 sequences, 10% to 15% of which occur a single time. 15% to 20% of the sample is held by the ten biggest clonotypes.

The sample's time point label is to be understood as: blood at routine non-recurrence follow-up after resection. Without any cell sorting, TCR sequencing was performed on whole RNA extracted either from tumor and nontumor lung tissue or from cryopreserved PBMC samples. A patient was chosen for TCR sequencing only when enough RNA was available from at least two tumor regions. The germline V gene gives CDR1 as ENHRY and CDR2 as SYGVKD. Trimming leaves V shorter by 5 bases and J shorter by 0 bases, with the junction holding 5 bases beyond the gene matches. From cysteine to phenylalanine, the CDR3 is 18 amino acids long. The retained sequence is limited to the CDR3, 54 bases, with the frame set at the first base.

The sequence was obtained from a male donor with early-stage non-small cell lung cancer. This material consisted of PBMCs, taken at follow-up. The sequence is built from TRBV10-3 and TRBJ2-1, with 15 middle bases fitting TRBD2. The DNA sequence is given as TGTGCCATCAGTCCGGGACTAGCGGGGGGAAGCTCCTACAATGAGCAGTTCTTC. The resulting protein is CAISPGLAGGSSYNEQFF.